This T cell receptor beta chain is drawn from a study of shared clonotypes between healthy human individuals. The protocol was immunoSEQ multiplex PCR, while the TCRdb copy is restricted to in-frame clones and leaves out a portion. The table shows about 490,000 clones, with around three quarters occurring only once. Trimming removed 5 bases from V and 1 base from J, with 11 bases in between. Germline CDR1 reads SGHAT; CDR2 reads FQNNGV. The CDR3 runs 14 residues. V and J are TRBV11-2 and TRBJ2-5; D is undetermined. Sequences were obtained from PBMCs. The TCR sequence derives from a woman between 40 and 50 years old in good health. Some clones in this sample may be carry-over from other donors' samples. CDR3 region: CASSLSATQETQYF. CDR3 bases: TGTGCCAGCAGCCTCTCAGCGACCCAAGAGACCCAGTACTTC.